Listed below are T cell receptor beta chains from one sample, sequenced in a study of blood T cell repertoires in COVID-19. Clones were sequenced by immunoSEQ multiplex PCR, and TCRdb holds only the in-frame ones, with some missing. Here the sample spans about 380,000 clones, 85% being singletons. What was sequenced was peripheral blood. All receptors derive from a woman aged 18 to 35 with acute or convalescent COVID-19. Each CDR3 is given with its conserved first and last residue. A D gene is named only where the DNA matches it firmly. Some rows have no size entry. The others give once, few or many, or a class for an expanded clone.

CDR3	DNA	V	J	D	size
CASRDRGSDPGYTF	TGTGCCAGCAGGGACAGGGGATCCGACCCGGGCTACACCTTC	TRBV2	TRBJ1-2	TRBD1	.
CASSQTSGSENEQFF	TGTGCCAGCAGCCAGACTAGCGGGAGCGAGAATGAGCAGTTCTTC	TRBV5-4	TRBJ2-1	TRBD2	.
CASSLTGFNQPQHF	TGCGCCAGCAGCTTGACAGGCTTCAATCAGCCCCAGCATTTT	TRBV5-1	TRBJ1-5	.	few
CSVGQHGDTQYF	TGCAGCGTTGGCCAGCACGGGGATACGCAGTATTTT	TRBV29-1	TRBJ2-3	.	.
CASSFGTYYEQYF	TGTGCCAGCAGCTTCGGGACATACTACGAGCAGTACTTC	TRBV12-3/TRBV12-4	TRBJ2-7	.	.
CASSSQVSTEAFF	TGTGCCAGCAGTTCACAGGTTTCCACTGAAGCTTTCTTT	TRBV12-3/TRBV12-4	TRBJ1-1	.	once
CASSSTGLSAEAFF	TGTGCCAGCAGTTCCACAGGGTTGAGCGCTGAAGCTTTCTTT	TRBV25-1	TRBJ1-1	.	.
CASSDWRGMNEQYF	TGCGCCAGCAGTGATTGGCGGGGGATGAACGAGCAGTACTTC	TRBV10-2	TRBJ2-7	TRBD2	once
CASSVEEYSGNTIYF	TGTGCCAGCAGCGTAGAAGAGTACTCTGGAAACACCATATATTTT	TRBV9	TRBJ1-3	.	.
CAISPEGRPYNEQFF	TGTGCCATCAGCCCGGAGGGCCGTCCCTACAATGAGCAGTTCTTC	TRBV10-3	TRBJ2-1	.	.
CAWSVGERYGYTF	TGTGCCTGGAGTGTCGGGGAGAGGTATGGCTACACCTTC	TRBV30	TRBJ1-2	.	.
CASSPPSVNTGELFF	TGTGCCAGCTCACCACCGTCCGTAAACACCGGGGAGCTGTTTTTT	TRBV18	TRBJ2-2	.	.
CASSDNRDTEAFF	TGTGCCAGCAGCGATAACAGGGATACGGAAGCTTTCTTT	TRBV9	TRBJ1-1	.	.
CASGEGGTDEAFF	TGTGCCTCCGGGGAGGGGGGTACCGATGAAGCTTTCTTT	TRBV28	TRBJ1-1	.	once
CASTGNTGELFF	TGCGCCAGTACAGGGAACACCGGGGAGCTGTTTTTT	TRBV5-1	TRBJ2-2	.	.
CASSGTSGRPNTGELFF	TGTGCCAGCAGCGGGACTAGCGGGAGGCCGAACACCGGGGAGCTGTTTTTT	TRBV4-2	TRBJ2-2	TRBD2	.
CASGPGVGEKLFF	TGTGCTAGTGGCCCAGGGGTCGGGGAAAAACTGTTTTTT	TRBV12-5	TRBJ1-4	.	.
CASSQRGLAGGSQYF	TGTGCCAGCAGCCAGAGGGGACTAGCGGGAGGGTCCCAGTACTTC	TRBV3-1/TRBV3-2	TRBJ2-7	TRBD2	.
CASSLVRNEQFF	TGCGCCAGCAGCTTGGTTAGAAATGAGCAGTTCTTC	TRBV5-1	TRBJ2-1	.	.
CASSRTGGNQPQHF	TGTGCCAGCAGTCGGACAGGGGGGAATCAGCCCCAGCATTTT	TRBV28	TRBJ1-5	TRBD1	.
CASAGTEKSDTQYF	TGTGCCAGCGCCGGGACAGAAAAATCAGATACGCAGTATTTT	TRBV18	TRBJ2-3	TRBD1	.
CASRETLGQEDTGELFF	TGCGCCAGCAGAGAAACCCTCGGCCAGGAAGACACCGGGGAGCTGTTTTTT	TRBV10-2	TRBJ2-2	.	.
CASSLRSEAFF	TGTGCCAGCAGCCTACGGTCTGAAGCTTTCTTT	TRBV13	TRBJ1-1	.	.
CAISELKLQGVAFF	TGTGCCATCAGTGAGCTTAAACTACAGGGAGTAGCTTTCTTT	TRBV10-3	TRBJ1-1	.	.
CASGRRGVGNTIYF	TGTGCCAGCGGGCGGCGGGGCGTTGGAAACACCATATATTTT	TRBV6-5	TRBJ1-3	.	.
CASMGQHNSPLHF	TGTGCCAGCATGGGACAGCATAATTCACCCCTCCACTTT	TRBV2	TRBJ1-6	TRBD1	once
CASSFLTGVGTGELFF	TGTGCCAGCAGTTTTTTGACAGGGGTGGGCACCGGGGAGCTGTTTTTT	TRBV28	TRBJ2-2	TRBD1	.
CAWEPGRRNTEAFF	TGTGCCTGGGAGCCCGGAAGGAGGAACACTGAAGCTTTCTTT	TRBV30	TRBJ1-1	.	.
CASRKGGYTF	TGTGCCAGCAGAAAGGGGGGCTACACCTTC	TRBV2	TRBJ1-2	.	.
CASSFGRVGYTF	TGTGCCAGCAGTTTTGGCAGGGTGGGATACACCTTC	TRBV12-3/TRBV12-4	TRBJ1-2	.	once
CAWNRVGDTEAFF	TGTGCCTGGAATCGAGTAGGGGACACTGAAGCTTTCTTT	TRBV30	TRBJ1-1	.	.
CASSFSPSSSGNTIYF	TGTGCCAGCAGTTTCTCACCCTCGAGCTCTGGAAACACCATATATTTT	TRBV6-5	TRBJ1-3	.	.
CASSLGQVDTIYF	TGCGCCAGCAGCCTGGGACAGGTAGACACCATATATTTT	TRBV4-1	TRBJ1-3	TRBD1	.
CASKPRGSSYNEQFF	TGTGCCAGTAAGCCTCGGGGGAGCTCCTACAATGAGCAGTTCTTC	TRBV19	TRBJ2-1	.	.
CASRMNIGGYGYTF	TGTGCCAGCAGGATGAACATCGGAGGATATGGCTACACCTTC	TRBV7-9	TRBJ1-2	.	.
CASRTGEGPYGYTF	TGCGCCAGCCGTACAGGGGAAGGGCCCTATGGCTACACCTTC	TRBV5-1	TRBJ1-2	TRBD1	.
CASGFVITGNTEAFF	TGTGCTAGTGGTTTCGTCATTACAGGGAACACTGAAGCTTTCTTT	TRBV12-5	TRBJ1-1	.	.
CASSLAVDTQYF	TGTGCCAGCAGCTTGGCGGTAGATACGCAGTATTTT	TRBV5-5	TRBJ2-3	.	.
CSGVQGLAKNIQYF	TGCAGCGGGGTGCAGGGGCTAGCCAAAAACATTCAGTACTTC	TRBV29-1	TRBJ2-4	.	.
CASSELSGFAEQFF	TGTGCCAGCAGTGAGTTGTCGGGATTCGCTGAGCAGTTCTTC	TRBV2	TRBJ2-1	.	.
CASSPETGPTYEQYF	TGTGCCAGCTCGCCTGAGACAGGGCCGACCTACGAGCAGTACTTC	TRBV6-5	TRBJ2-7	TRBD1	.